The TCR beta chain under discussion was sequenced for a study of regulatory dendritic cells for organ transplantation. Remarks on this clone: No antigen is known for it.

Sorted subsets were CFSE-labeled and cultured approximately 5 days with allogeneic dendritic cells. Trimming took off 5 bases at V and 3 bases at J, with 11 bases between the two ends. Germline CDR1 reads SGHRS; CDR2 reads YFSETQ. The CDR3 spans 13 residues. This table comes from immunoSEQ multiplex PCR, and its TCRdb copy is limited to in-frame clones, with some not included. Of roughly 20,000 clones in the sample, under 80% were seen once. Study-level findings and limits: The authors noted considerable between-person heterogeneity in alloreactive memory CD8+ cells. Naive CD4+ and CD8+ repertoires were highly diverse; memory CD8+ was most oligoclonal.

The receptor comes from a human donor in good health. Sequences were obtained from memory CD4+ T cells from blood cultured with regulatory dendritic cells. The sample's subset: CD45RO+ memory T cells. The chain carries TRBV5-1 and TRBJ1-1; no clear D. CDR3 sequence reads: CASRGAAHTEAFF. DNA of the CDR3: TGCGCCAGCAGGGGAGCAGCCCACACTGAAGCTTTCTTT.